This TCR beta chain came from a study of shared clonotypes between healthy human individuals. About the study: Per donor, CD8 memory used one plate, CD8 naive used two, CD4 memory used three and CD4 naive used three.

Positive CCR7 selection of CD45RO-negative cells yielded the naive CD8 cells, and terminally differentiated effector memory CD45RA+ cells were excluded. V dropped 5 bases and J dropped 2 bases, with 10 bases sitting between them. Germline V lookup: CDR1 SGHNT, CDR2 YYREEE (reference sequence). The CDR3 totals 13 residues. This clone was seen just once. The antigen is not known. Study-wide points: It was observed that 5% to 6% of naive CD4 clonotypes were shared across a handful of donors. Naive subsets tended to show greater estimated richness than memory subsets.

Researchers ran the assay at a deep level. Profiling relied on immunoSEQ multiplex PCR, and the TCRdb table lists in-frame clones only, not all of them. The sample has fewer than 850,000 clones; about 97% are singletons. Material: naive CD8+ T cells sorted from blood. This chain uses TRBV5-4 with TRBJ1-2; D gene uncertain. This clonotype was sampled from a man aged 30-40 years in good health. CDR3 amino acids: CASSRAGNYGYTF. In DNA, the CDR3 is TGTGCCAGCAGTCGGGCTGGCAACTATGGCTACACCTTC.